The 27 T cell receptor beta chains given below trace back to one sample, sequenced in a study of long-term antiretroviral therapy in people with HIV. Version v3.0 of the immunoSEQ assay was performed at survey level. Only in-frame clones appear in the TCRdb table, and some are missing; sequencing was by immunoSEQ multiplex PCR. The profile shows roughly 23,000 clones, about 85% of them singletons. The sample in question was unsorted PBMCs, obtained 1.9 years after starting antiretroviral therapy. The receptors were sampled from a woman between 50 and 59 years old with HIV.

The gene calls are TRBV10-3 and TRBJ1-2; 7 bases map to TRBD1. V shed 0 bases, J shed 4 bases, and the junction held 8 bases outside the gene matches. This CDR3 comprises 16 residues. Germline V lookup: CDR1 ENHRY, CDR2 SYGVKD. This CDR3 is CAISESGDSQIYGYTF. For the CDR3, the DNA is TGTGCCATCAGTGAGTCTGGGGACAGTCAAATCTATGGCTACACCTTC.

The chain joins TRBV5-1 to TRBJ2-3, with no clear D. Per germline, CDR1 SGHRS and CDR2 YFSETQ. V lost 4 bases and J lost 2, with 8 bases in between. This CDR3 contains 13 residues. In DNA form, the CDR3 reads TGCGCCAGCAGCGACCCCGACACAGATACGCAGTATTTT. This gives the protein CASSDPDTDTQYF.

The genes are TRBV5-4 and TRBJ2-3; D assignment may be TRBD1 or TRBD2 (5 bases each). CDR1 and CDR2 from the germline V gene are SGHNT and YYREEE (reference sequence). With 2 bases removed from V and 2 bases from J, the gap between germline ends came to 9 bases. There are 14 residues in the CDR3. The chain's CDR3 is CASSLSGHTDTQYF. CDR3 nucleotides: TGTGCCAGCAGCTTATCGGGGCACACAGATACGCAGTATTTT.

J is TRBJ2-4 and V is TRBV5-4; D perhaps matches TRBD2 (6 bases). CDR3 length: 16 residues. V was cut by 0 bases and J by 1 base, with 11 bases left in between. CDR1 SGHNT and CDR2 YYREEE come from the germline V gene (reference sequence). CDR3 DNA sequence: TGTGCCAGCAGCTTGGCCGGCGGGGCGGCCAAAAACATTCAGTACTTC. Its translation: CASSLAGGAAKNIQYF.

The sample holds one count of this clone. The CDR3 region is CAWSDGENLFF. In DNA form, the CDR3 reads TGTGCCTGGAGCGATGGGGAGAACCTGTTTTTT. This chain joins TRBV30 and TRBJ1-4; D unclear. The CDR3 has 11 amino acids. V gave up 3 bases and J gave up 14 bases, with 13 bases separating them. The V gene's germline CDR1 is GTSNPN and CDR2 SVGIG (reference sequence).

In DNA form, the CDR3 reads TGTGCCAGCTCACTCAAGGGGCTTAATTCTGAGACCCAGTACTTC. Translation: CASSLKGLNSETQYF. The J gene is TRBJ2-5, the V gene TRBV18, with a weak D call TRBD1 (5 bases). With 4 bases removed from V and 5 bases from J, the gap between germline ends came to 17 bases. The CDR3 runs to 15 residues. The germline gives CDR1 KGHSH, CDR2 LQKENI.

The rearrangement joins TRBV28 to TRBJ1-1; no reliable D call. CDR1 and CDR2 from the germline V gene are MDHEN and SYDVKM. This CDR3 spans 13 amino acids. V gave up 6 bases and J gave up 2 bases, with 10 bases separating them. The CDR3 bases are TGTGCCAGCAGCGCTCGAAGCAACACTGAAGCTTTCTTT. Residues: CASSARSNTEAFF.

Only a few counts were recorded for this clone. V gene TRBV7-9 combines with J gene TRBJ2-3; D is possibly TRBD2 (5 bases). V was cut by 3 bases and J by 4 bases, with 8 bases left in between. Germline V gene data show CDR1 as SEHNR and CDR2 as FQNEAQ (reference sequence). CDR3 length: 13 amino acids. The CDR3 reads CASSFEGADTQYF. The DNA of the CDR3 is TGTGCCAGCAGCTTTGAGGGTGCAGATACGCAGTATTTT.

This chain uses TRBV27 with TRBJ2-2; D may be TRBD1 or TRBD2 (5 bases each). V lost 3 bases to trimming and J lost 2 bases, with 16 bases between them. CDR3 size: 17 residues. CDR1 MNHEY and CDR2 SMNVEV come from the germline V gene (reference sequence). CDR3 sequence reads: CASSLGLALANTGELFF. The CDR3 nucleotides are TGTGCCAGCAGTTTGGGGCTAGCCCTTGCTAACACCGGGGAGCTGTTTTTT.

The rearrangement uses TRBV5-6 and TRBJ2-3; perhaps TRBD1 as D (6 bases). V was cut by 5 bases and J by 2 bases, with 15 bases left in between. The CDR3 totals 15 residues. Germline V gene sequence: CDR1 SGHDT, CDR2 YYEEEE. The CDR3 DNA reads as TGTGCCAGCAGATATACAGGGCTCCCCACAGATACGCAGTATTTT. Translating gives CASRYTGLPTDTQYF.

The CDR3 region has the DNA TGTGCCAGCAGCTTGGGAGAGTATGGCTACACCTTC. It translates to CASSLGEYGYTF. The chain employs TRBV5-6 and TRBJ1-2; no clear D. Trimming stripped 0 bases from V and 5 bases from J, with 5 bases between. This CDR3 is built from 12 residues. Germline V gene sequence: CDR1 SGHDT, CDR2 YYEEEE. Using reference TRBV5-6 and TRBJ1-2 for the parts outside the CDR3, the full variable domain is DAGVTQSPTHLIKTRGQQVTLRCSPKSGHDTVSWYQQALGQGPQFIFQYYEEEERQRGNFPDRFSGHQFPNYSSELNVNALLLGDSALYLCASSLGEYGYTFGSGTRLTVV.

The chain recombines TRBV20-1 with TRBJ2-1; weak D call: TRBD2 (5 bases). CDR1 is DFQATT and CDR2 is SNEGSKA in the germline V gene (reference sequence). The CDR3 consists of 10 residues. Deletions cut 3 bases from V and 13 bases from J, with 10 bases between. In DNA, the CDR3 is TGCAGTGCTAGTAACGGGGAACAGTTCTTC. As protein: CSASNGEQFF.

The genes are TRBV5-1 and TRBJ1-6, with D possibly being TRBD1 (5 bases). CDR3 length: 14 amino acids. V shed 2 bases and J shed 9 bases, with 12 bases lying between them. The germline V gene has CDR1 SGHRS and CDR2 YFSETQ. CDR3 bases: TGCGCCAGCAGCTTTGGGGGGGACGGTTCACCCCTCCACTTT. The encoded protein is CASSFGGDGSPLHF.

The gene calls are TRBV5-4 and TRBJ2-3; 7 bases fit TRBD1. V gave up 0 bases and J gave up 1 base; unmatched junction bases: 8. CDR3 size: 17 residues. Germline lookup yields CDR1 SGHNT and CDR2 YYREEE (reference sequence). The CDR3 sequence: CASSLVGTALGTDTQYF. Written as DNA, the CDR3 is TGTGCCAGCAGCTTGGTAGGGACAGCCCTGGGCACAGATACGCAGTATTTT.

Only one count was recorded for this clone. This chain joins TRBV11-3 and TRBJ2-2; no definite D call. V was shortened by 0 bases and J by 4 bases, with 15 bases between the two germline ends. Germline-derived CDR1 and CDR2 are SGHNT and YENEEA. This CDR3 region has 17 residues. Here the CDR3 reads CASSLEGWLLTTGELFF. DNA of the CDR3: TGTGCCAGCAGCTTAGAGGGGTGGCTTTTAACCACCGGGGAGCTGTTTTTT.

This clone was counted between two and nine times. The J gene is TRBJ1-5, the V gene TRBV4-1; D unclear. CDR1 is MGHRA, CDR2 YSYEKL, per germline. The CDR3 is 17 amino acids. The V gene lost 1 base and the J gene lost 0 bases, with 13 bases spanning the gap. CDR3 nucleotide sequence: TGCGCCAGCAGCCAAGTACGCAGCAAAGATAGCAATCAGCCCCAGCATTTT. Translation gives CASSQVRSKDSNQPQHF.

The rearrangement joins TRBV12-5 to TRBJ2-3; TRBD1 agrees at 10 bases. Germline values: CDR1 LGHNT, CDR2 FRNRAP. With 9 bases clipped from V and 1 base from J, the junction kept 7 bases outside the gene matches. The CDR3 length is 15 residues. The CDR3 bases are TGTGCTAGCCGCACAGGACAGGGGGGCACAGATACGCAGTATTTT. This sequence encodes CASRTGQGGTDTQYF.

The chain is built from TRBV6-1 and TRBJ2-1, with TRBD1 identical over 7 bases. Germline values: CDR1 MNHNS, CDR2 SASEGT. The CDR3 consists of 15 residues. V shed 4 bases, J shed 9 bases, and the junction held 12 bases outside the gene matches. CDR3 region: CASSVQGRPNSEQFF. Here the CDR3 DNA reads TGTGCCAGCAGTGTACAGGGGCGTCCAAACTCTGAGCAGTTCTTC.

This clone was picked up one time. The genes are TRBV27 and TRBJ2-5; TRBD2 agrees at 12 bases. Germline V gene data show CDR1 as MNHEY and CDR2 as SMNVEV (reference sequence). J lost 2 bases, V lost 2 bases, and 3 bases had no gene match. The CDR3 is 16 residues long. The CDR3 here is CASSLEGTSGQETQYF. The DNA of the CDR3 is TGTGCCAGCAGTTTAGAAGGGACTAGCGGGCAAGAGACCCAGTACTTC.

The chain recombines TRBV5-1 with TRBJ2-7, with 7 bases fitting TRBD2. The CDR3 contains 11 residues. Germline CDR1 SGHRS, CDR2 YFSETQ. V gave up 4 bases and J gave up 7 bases; unmatched junction bases: 2. The CDR3 DNA follows: TGCGCCAGCAGCATGGGGGGGGAGCAGTACTTC. The encoded protein is CASSMGGEQYF.

The rearrangement links TRBV5-1 to TRBJ2-4; D is possibly TRBD1 or TRBD2 (6 bases each). Germline V gene data show CDR1 as SGHRS and CDR2 as YFSETQ. V was cut by 5 bases and J by 3 bases, with 21 bases left in between. The CDR3 loop spans 17 amino acids. CDR3 amino acids: CASSPRGVGDDKNIQYF. The CDR3 nucleotides are TGCGCCAGCAGTCCGAGGGGGGTGGGAGATGACAAAAACATTCAGTACTTC.

This clone was detected only a few times. CDR3 region: CASSPAVVAGGLTDTQYF. CDR3 in DNA: TGTGCCAGCAGCCCGGCGGTCGTAGCGGGGGGTCTCACAGATACGCAGTATTTT. The chain couples TRBV7-9 to TRBJ2-3; 10 nucleotides align to TRBD2. The CDR3 covers 18 residues. CDR1 is SEHNR and CDR2 is FQNEAQ in the germline V gene (reference sequence). V shed 5 bases and J 2 bases; nucleotides not matched to a gene: 13.

The J gene is TRBJ2-1, the V gene TRBV10-3; possible D gene TRBD2, 6 bases. This CDR3 is 13 amino acids long. The germline gives CDR1 ENHRY, CDR2 SYGVKD. V lost 3 bases to trimming and J lost 7 bases, with 10 bases between them. This chain's CDR3 is CAISDLLANEQFF. CDR3 bases: TGTGCCATCAGTGACTTACTAGCTAATGAGCAGTTCTTC.

The chain links TRBV11-2 to TRBJ2-1; 13 nucleotides line up with TRBD2. Germline V lookup: CDR1 SGHAT, CDR2 FQNNGV. The trim removed 4 bases at V and 0 bases at J, leaving 9 bases unmatched. This CDR3 is 19 amino acids long. This CDR3 reads CASSSIPGLAGISYNEQFF. The CDR3, as DNA: TGTGCCAGCAGCTCCATTCCGGGACTAGCGGGGATCTCCTACAATGAGCAGTTCTTC.

V gene TRBV30 combines with J gene TRBJ1-4; no clear D. Germline assignment: CDR1 GTSNPN and CDR2 SVGIG (reference sequence). Trimming cost V 2 bases and J 10 bases, with 17 bases left between them. There are 14 residues in the CDR3. The CDR3 sequence: CAWSKIHSTTKLFF. CDR3 nucleotides: TGTGCCTGGAGTAAAATCCATTCTACGACAAAACTGTTTTTT.

The chain links TRBV6-5 to TRBJ2-7, with 8 bases that match TRBD2. Germline V gene data show CDR1 as MNHEY and CDR2 as SVGAGI. The CDR3 spans 15 residues. Trimming at V came to 6 bases and at J to 3 bases, leaving 10 bases not matched to a gene. The CDR3 protein is CASSLTSVKIYEQYF. CDR3 DNA sequence: TGTGCCAGCAGCCTGACTAGCGTAAAAATCTACGAGCAGTACTTC.

The chain joins TRBV4-3 to TRBJ2-3; tentatively, D is TRBD2 (6 bases). Germline values: CDR1 LGHNA, CDR2 YSLEER. The ends were cut back, 4 bases at V and 5 bases at J, with 16 bases in the middle. This CDR3 contains 15 residues. The CDR3 here is CASSPGSGVVDTQYF. CDR3 in DNA: TGCGCCAGCAGCCCAGGGTCGGGGGTGGTAGATACGCAGTATTTT.